These 16 T cell receptor beta chains were all obtained from the same sample, sequenced in a study of human T cells and chemical hapten exposure. Each CDR3 protein gets one entry after TCRdb re-called the RACE reads with MiXCR. This table holds tens of thousands of distinct CDR3 sequences, about 10% found once. Documented time point: pre-sensitization, week 0. Treatment meaning: therapeutic diphenylcyclopropenone sensitization with weekly scalp DPC. Sequences were derived from whole blood, sampled in connection with sensitization to the hapten diphenylcyclopropenone (DPC). These receptors all come from a man aged 25-45 years with alopecia areata. Some clones in this sample may be carry-over from other donors' samples.

This clonotype was observed many times. The V call is TRBV27, the J call TRBJ2-1, with D perhaps given as TRBD1 or TRBD2 (5 bases each). The V and J ends lost 5 bases and 0 bases respectively, with 14 bases between them. The CDR3 length is 16 residues. Germline CDR1 reads MNHEY; CDR2 reads SMNVEV (reference sequence). The CDR3 DNA reads as TGTGCCAGCAGTCCCCTACGGGGCGCCTCCTACAATGAGCAGTTCTTC. Its translation: CASSPLRGASYNEQFF.

This clonotype was counted ten times or more. The gene calls are TRBV6-5 and TRBJ1-2; unclear D gene. V was clipped by 10 bases and J by 1 base, with 19 bases between them. Germline assignment: CDR1 MNHEY and CDR2 SVGAGI. There are 15 residues in the CDR3. The DNA of the CDR3 is TGTGCCACCCGGTGGGCCAGCAACCTTAACTATGGCTACACCTTC. Amino acid sequence: CATRWASNLNYGYTF.

This clonotype has only a few counts. This chain joins TRBV4-2 and TRBJ2-3, with TRBD2 matching over 10 bases. This CDR3 contains 17 residues. Germline assignment: CDR1 LGHNA and CDR2 YNFKEQ. V lost 0 bases and J lost 4; bases outside the gene matches: 7. CDR3: CASSQEGSGRMADTQYF. CDR3 DNA: TGTGCCAGCAGCCAAGAGGGTAGCGGGAGGATGGCAGATACGCAGTATTTT.

The genes are TRBV29-1 and TRBJ2-1, with D possibly matching TRBD2 (7 bases). The CDR3 is 16 amino acids. Between the trimmed V and J ends, which lost 3 bases and 0 bases, there was a span of 15 bases. Germline V gene lookup returns CDR1 SQVTM and CDR2 ANQGSEA. This chain's CDR3 is CSVEGGQRSSYNEQFF. The CDR3 nucleotides are TGCAGCGTTGAGGGGGGGCAGAGAAGCTCCTACAATGAGCAGTTCTTC.

V is TRBV20-1 and J is TRBJ2-3; D gene uncertain. The J call is uncertain, as TRBJ1-5 better fits the DNA end. The CDR3 runs 16 residues. Germline assignment: CDR1 DFQATT and CDR2 SNEGSKA (reference sequence). For the CDR3, the DNA is TGCAGTGCTACTACTTCCGGCAGGCTGGGAACAGATACGCAGCATTTT. It codes for CSATTSGRLGTDTQHF.

This clonotype showed up many times. J is TRBJ1-1 and V is TRBV6-6; D is unclear. Looked up from germline, CDR1 is MNHNY and CDR2 is SVGAGI (reference sequence). V lost 7 bases and J lost 5, with 17 bases in between. This CDR3 is built from 14 residues. This CDR3 is CASTQTSAFTEAFF. CDR3 bases: TGTGCCAGCACTCAGACGTCAGCCTTTACTGAAGCTTTCTTT.

This clonotype came up a few times. V and J are TRBV6-5 and TRBJ1-6; D is undetermined. The CDR3 contains 21 residues. V was shortened by 0 bases and J by 0 bases, with 21 bases between the two germline ends. Germline V gene sequence: CDR1 MNHEY, CDR2 SVGAGI. The CDR3 DNA is TGTGCCAGCAGTTACTCGAGGAGCCTAGGACGTACGAGCTCCTATAATTCACCCCTCCACTTT. It yields the protein CASSYSRSLGRTSSYNSPLHF.

The table lists this clonotype with many counts. The chain links TRBV7-9 to TRBJ1-2; no reliable D call. Trimming took 1 base from V and 10 from J, leaving 16 bases between them. Germline-derived CDR1 and CDR2 are SEHNR and FQNEAQ (reference sequence). CDR3 length: 14 amino acids. The CDR3 coding sequence is TGTGCCAGCAGCTTAGTAGGCGAACCGATCTCCTACACCTTC. Residues: CASSLVGEPISYTF.

The table lists this clonotype with many counts. This rearrangement joins TRBV11-3 to TRBJ2-2, with D possibly matching TRBD1 (6 bases). With 5 bases removed from V and 5 bases from J, the gap between germline ends came to 18 bases. The CDR3 length is 16 residues. Germline assignment: CDR1 SGHNT and CDR2 YENEEA. The CDR3 reads CASSDADRSRTGELFF. As DNA, the CDR3 is TGTGCCAGCAGCGACGCTGACAGGTCTAGGACCGGGGAGCTGTTTTTT.

In the case of this clonotype: Relative to the germline gene, one junction end is altered; a read error may explain this. CDR3: CASSPFTGLTNEKQFF. CDR3 nucleotide sequence: TGTGCCAGCAGCCCGTTTACAGGGCTAACTAATGAAAAACAGTTTTTT. The gene calls are TRBV5-5 and TRBJ1-4; D is possibly TRBD1 (6 bases). The CDR3 length is 16 residues. Germline-derived CDR1 and CDR2 are SGHKS and YYEKEE (reference sequence).

This clonotype was seen repeatedly, ten times or more. The chain recombines TRBV18 with TRBJ1-2; D unresolved. Germline CDR1 KGHSH, CDR2 LQKENI. V dropped 1 base and J dropped 3 bases, with 6 bases sitting between them. The CDR3 sequence is 13 residues long. CDR3 sequence (DNA): TGTGCCAGCTCACCACTCAGGCACTATGGCTACACCTTC. Translating it yields CASSPLRHYGYTF.

V is TRBV6-5 and J is TRBJ2-3; D not certain. The V and J ends lost 2 bases and 2 bases respectively, with 11 bases between them. Germline V gives CDR1 MNHEY, CDR2 SVGAGI. This CDR3 region has 15 residues. For the CDR3, the DNA is TGTGCCAGCAGTTACGGCGAGATCACCACAGATACGCAGTATTTT. Its protein product is CASSYGEITTDTQYF.

The CDR3 coding sequence is TGTGCCATCAGTGGCGGGCAAATCTCTGGGGCCAACGTCCTGACTTTC. Translation gives CAISGGQISGANVLTF. The V gene is TRBV10-3, the J gene TRBJ2-6, with D possibly being TRBD2 (5 bases). CDR1 is ENHRY and CDR2 is SYGVKD in the germline V gene. V was clipped by 4 bases and J by 0 bases, with 10 bases between them. The CDR3 extends over 16 amino acids.

The CDR3 loop reads CSARVPAQVNYGYTF. For the CDR3, the DNA is TGCAGTGCTAGAGTTCCTGCCCAGGTTAACTATGGCTACACCTTC. This chain links TRBV20-1 with TRBJ1-2, with no clear D. Germline CDR1 DFQATT, CDR2 SNEGSKA (reference sequence). The CDR3 runs to 15 residues. Trimming removed 1 base from V and 1 base from J, with 13 bases in between.

The sample holds a few counts of this clonotype. The chain couples TRBV6-5 to TRBJ2-3; 9 bases agree with TRBD2. The J segment lost 8 bases and the V segment lost 4 bases, leaving 4 bases of the junction unmatched. This CDR3 contains 13 residues. Germline CDR1 MNHEY, CDR2 SVGAGI. This chain's CDR3 is CASSFRSGGTQYF. CDR3 nucleotides: TGTGCCAGCAGTTTTCGTAGCGGGGGTACGCAGTATTTT.

This clonotype came up many times. The rearrangement joins TRBV7-9 to TRBJ2-7; D call uncertain. V lost 2 bases to trimming and J lost 5 bases, with 7 bases between them. Germline V gives CDR1 SEHNR, CDR2 FQNEAQ (reference sequence). This CDR3 spans 12 amino acids. For the CDR3, the DNA is TGTGCCAGCAGCTTAATAAGGGACGAGCAGTACGTC. Its translation: CASSLIRDEQYV.